The 17 T cell receptor beta chains presented below share a single source sample, sequenced in a study of OX40 agonist ivuxolimab in advanced cancers. Only in-frame clones appear in the TCRdb table, and some are missing; sequencing was by immunoSEQ multiplex PCR. The sample consists of under 80,000 clones, 85% of them appearing once. The source was CD4+ or CD8+ T cells sorted from blood, collected in a trial of the OX40 agonist ivuxolimab. The receptors here all came from an adult with an advanced solid tumor such as melanoma, head and neck, liver or kidney cancer.

The V and J genes are TRBV7-9 and TRBJ1-4; a possible D gene is TRBD1 (6 bases). CDR1 is SEHNR and CDR2 is FQNEAQ in the germline V gene (reference sequence). This CDR3 is built from 15 residues. V was clipped by 5 bases and J by 5 bases, with 15 bases between them. CDR3 nucleotides: TGTGCCAGCAGCCGCGAGGACAGAAGGAATGAAAAACTGTTTTTT. It specifies CASSREDRRNEKLFF.

V gene TRBV19 combines with J gene TRBJ2-7; 7 bases fit TRBD1. J gave up 3 bases and V 10 bases, and 6 bases lay outside the gene matches. This CDR3 comprises 12 residues. Germline V gene lookup returns CDR1 LNHDA and CDR2 SQIVND (reference sequence). Here the CDR3 DNA reads TGTGCCACTGAAGACAGGGACTACGAGCAGTACTTC. Translated: CATEDRDYEQYF.

This chain links TRBV11-3 with TRBJ2-7, with D perhaps matching TRBD1 (5 bases). The V end lost 5 bases, the J end lost 7 bases, and 18 bases lay between the germline ends. Germline V lookup: CDR1 SGHNT, CDR2 YENEEA. This CDR3 comprises 14 residues. CDR3 sequence reads: CASSARQSSGEQYF. As DNA, the CDR3 is TGTGCCAGCAGCGCAAGACAGTCATCCGGGGAGCAGTACTTC. The variable domain in full, with the rest retrieved from reference TRBV11-3 and TRBJ2-7, is EAGVVQSPRYKIIEKKQPVAFWCNPISGHNTLYWYLQNLGQGPELLIRYENEEAVDDSQLPKDRFSAERLKGVDSTLKIQPAELGDSAVYLCASSARQSSGEQYFGPGTRLTVT.

The J gene is TRBJ2-6, the V gene TRBV5-4, with 8 nucleotides matching TRBD1. Looked up from germline, CDR1 is SGHNT and CDR2 is YYREEE (reference sequence). CDR3 size: 15 residues. With 4 bases clipped from V and 4 bases from J, the junction kept 4 bases outside the gene matches. The CDR3 DNA follows: TGTGCCAGCAGCGCAGGGGGCGGAGGGGCCAACGTCCTGACTTTC. Translated: CASSAGGGGANVLTF.

The CDR3 loop reads CASSQNSEAFF. The CDR3 DNA follows: TGTGCCAGCTCACAAAACTCTGAAGCTTTCTTT. The V call is TRBV18, the J call TRBJ1-1; no clear D gene. V was clipped by 4 bases and J by 6 bases, with 6 bases between them. The CDR3 length is 11 residues. Per the germline V gene, CDR1 is KGHSH and CDR2 is LQKENI.

This sequence joins TRBV19 and TRBJ2-6; unclear D gene. V was trimmed by 8 bases and J by 0 bases, leaving 14 bases between them. CDR1 LNHDA and CDR2 SQIVND come from the germline V gene (reference sequence). The CDR3 totals 16 residues. This CDR3 reads CASALRPTSGANVLTF. The CDR3 coding sequence is TGTGCCAGTGCCTTGCGACCTACCTCTGGGGCCAACGTCCTGACTTTC.

The CDR3 sequence: CASRAASLQGDIQYF. The DNA of the CDR3 is TGTGCCAGCAGAGCTGCGTCGCTACAGGGGGACATTCAGTACTTC. The gene calls are TRBV2 and TRBJ2-4; 8 bases line up with TRBD1. Germline trimming cut 6 bases from V and 8 bases from J; bases unmatched to any gene: 12. The germline CDR1 and CDR2 sequences are SNHLY and FYNNEI. The CDR3 has 15 amino acids.

The chain recombines TRBV27 with TRBJ2-3; the D is unclear. Germline V gene data show CDR1 as MNHEY and CDR2 as SMNVEV (reference sequence). Trimming removed 7 bases from V and 4 bases from J, with 21 bases in between. This CDR3 contains 16 residues. CDR3 coding DNA: TGTGCCAGCACCCCCCGAGGCGGATCCTGGGCAGATACGCAGTATTTT. It specifies CASTPRGGSWADTQYF.

Comments on this clone: The sample has other DNA sequences that encode this CDR3 too. The V and J genes are TRBV7-2 and TRBJ2-1; D uncertain. CDR1 SGHTA and CDR2 FQGNSA come from the germline V gene. Deletions cut 3 bases from V and 5 bases from J, with 2 bases between. This CDR3 is built from 11 residues. As DNA, the CDR3 is TGTGCCAGCAGCTTCGACAATGAGCAGTTCTTC. It is translated as CASSFDNEQFF.

The CDR3 DNA follows: TGTGCCTGGAGTGCCGGGAGGGAAAAACTGTTTTTT. It translates to CAWSAGREKLFF. The chain has TRBV30 and TRBJ1-4; D gene unclear. Germline V gene sequence: CDR1 GTSNPN, CDR2 SVGIG (reference sequence). With 1 base removed from V and 8 bases from J, the gap between germline ends came to 8 bases. The CDR3 runs 12 residues.

This rearrangement joins TRBV2 to TRBJ1-2, with no clear D. Germline CDR1 SNHLY, CDR2 FYNNEI. The CDR3 loop spans 15 amino acids. V lost 6 bases, J lost 4 bases, and 18 bases lay in between. CDR3 protein: CASSLNFRASYGYTF. Here the CDR3 DNA reads TGTGCCAGCAGCCTTAATTTCCGGGCCTCCTATGGCTACACCTTC.

Only a few counts were recorded for this clone. The V and J genes are TRBV4-2 and TRBJ1-5, with D hard to call. CDR3 length equals 16 residues. From germline, CDR1 is LGHNA and CDR2 YNFKEQ. V was shortened by 0 bases and J by 2 bases, with 11 bases between the two germline ends. CDR3 amino acids: CASSQEEGMGNQPQHF. The CDR3 region has the DNA TGTGCCAGCAGCCAAGAAGAAGGAATGGGCAATCAGCCCCAGCATTTT.

The chain is built from TRBV4-1 and TRBJ2-1, with TRBD1 matching over 8 bases. The V and J ends lost 1 base and 8 bases, in that order; junction bases with no gene match: 7. Germline V gene sequence: CDR1 MGHRA, CDR2 YSYEKL. The CDR3 runs to 15 residues. Here the CDR3 DNA reads TGCGCCAGCAGCCAAGTTCCCGGACAGGGCTATGAGCAGTTCTTC. Translated: CASSQVPGQGYEQFF.

This chain links TRBV29-1 with TRBJ2-3, with TRBD2 matching over 7 bases. CDR1 is SQVTM and CDR2 is ANQGSEA in the germline V gene. V gave up 7 bases and J gave up 1 base; unmatched junction bases: 5. The CDR3 runs to 13 residues. In DNA form, the CDR3 reads TGCAGCGGGCGTGGGGGGGGCACAGATACGCAGTATTTT. Its translation is CSGRGGGTDTQYF.

The chain employs TRBV7-2 and TRBJ2-5, with D tentatively TRBD1 (6 bases). V lost 5 bases, J lost 4 bases, and 17 bases lay in between. The CDR3 runs to 15 residues. The germline CDR1 and CDR2 sequences are SGHTA and FQGNSA. The CDR3 loop is CASSRRQDIGETQYF. As DNA, the CDR3 is TGTGCCAGCAGCCGAAGACAGGACATAGGAGAGACCCAGTACTTC.

The chain combines TRBV30 with TRBJ1-4, with TRBD1 matching over 11 bases. V was pared by 7 bases and J by 10 bases, with 11 bases of the junction left unmatched. CDR1 and CDR2 from the germline V gene are GTSNPN and SVGIG (reference sequence). This CDR3 contains 14 residues. CDR3 amino acids: CALRTGTGGGKLFF. CDR3 sequence (DNA): TGTGCCTTACGAACCGGGACAGGGGGAGGAAAACTGTTTTTT. The entire variable domain, with the rest obtained from reference TRBV30 and TRBJ1-4, is as follows: SQTIHQWPATLVQPVGSPLSLECTVEGTSNPNLYWYRQAAGRGLQLLFYSVGIGQISSEVPQNLSASRPQDRQFILSSKKLLLSDSGFYLCALRTGTGGGKLFFGSGTQLSVL.

The chain recombines TRBV6-6 with TRBJ1-3; TRBD1 might be the D (5 bases). The CDR3 consists of 16 residues. Germline V gives CDR1 MNHNY, CDR2 SVGAGI (reference sequence). The V and J ends lost 2 bases and 0 bases respectively, with 11 bases between them. CDR3 sequence: CASSYTGSSSGNTIYF. The CDR3 DNA reads TGTGCCAGCAGTTACACAGGTTCCTCCTCTGGAAACACCATATATTTT.